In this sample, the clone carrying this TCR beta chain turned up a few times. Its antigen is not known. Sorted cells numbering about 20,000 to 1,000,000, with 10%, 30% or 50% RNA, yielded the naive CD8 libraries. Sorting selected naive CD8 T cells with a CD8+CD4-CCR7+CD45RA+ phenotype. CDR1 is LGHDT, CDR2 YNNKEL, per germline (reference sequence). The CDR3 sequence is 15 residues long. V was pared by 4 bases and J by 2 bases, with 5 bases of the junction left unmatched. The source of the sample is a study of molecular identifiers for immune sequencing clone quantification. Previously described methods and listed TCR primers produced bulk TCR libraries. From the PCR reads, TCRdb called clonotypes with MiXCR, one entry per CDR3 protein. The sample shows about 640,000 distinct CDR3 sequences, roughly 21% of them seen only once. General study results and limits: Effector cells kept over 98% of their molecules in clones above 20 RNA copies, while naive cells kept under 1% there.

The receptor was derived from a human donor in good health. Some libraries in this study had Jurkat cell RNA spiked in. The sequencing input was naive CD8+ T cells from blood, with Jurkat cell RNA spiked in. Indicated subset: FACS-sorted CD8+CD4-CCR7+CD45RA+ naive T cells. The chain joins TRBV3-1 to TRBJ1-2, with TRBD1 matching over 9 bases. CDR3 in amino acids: CASSPFGTGNYGYTF. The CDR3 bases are TGTGCCAGCAGCCCATTCGGGACAGGGAACTATGGCTACACCTTC.